This TCR beta chain was sequenced during a study of blood T cell repertoires in COVID-19. Overall study context: Researchers got acute and convalescent COVID-19 samples from the United States, Italy and Spain. The analysed material was cDNA or gDNA that came from T cells, B-cell-depleted T cells, or PBMCs.

This CDR3 region has 13 residues. V lost 4 bases, J lost 7 bases, and 8 bases lay in between. Per the original data handling: For nucleated cells, counts were estimated from reference gene primer amplification. Repertoires were generated with immunoSEQ multiplex PCR, while TCRdb's copy carries only in-frame clones and drops some. V and J calls and clone size come straight from that table; D and trimming were deduced from the DNA. Of fewer than 140,000 clones detected, about 82% appear once; the ten largest clones hold under 8%. The Seattle patients, enrolled during active infection, were followed longitudinally.

The clonotype originates from a man aged 80 or over with COVID-19, enrolled during active disease. This rearrangement joins TRBV12-3 or TRBV12-4 to TRBJ1-6; D possibly corresponds to TRBD1 (6 bases). Source material: peripheral blood. The CDR3 here is CASSSDRNSPLHF. The CDR3 DNA sequence: TGTGCCAGCAGTTCGGACAGAAATTCACCCCTCCACTTT.